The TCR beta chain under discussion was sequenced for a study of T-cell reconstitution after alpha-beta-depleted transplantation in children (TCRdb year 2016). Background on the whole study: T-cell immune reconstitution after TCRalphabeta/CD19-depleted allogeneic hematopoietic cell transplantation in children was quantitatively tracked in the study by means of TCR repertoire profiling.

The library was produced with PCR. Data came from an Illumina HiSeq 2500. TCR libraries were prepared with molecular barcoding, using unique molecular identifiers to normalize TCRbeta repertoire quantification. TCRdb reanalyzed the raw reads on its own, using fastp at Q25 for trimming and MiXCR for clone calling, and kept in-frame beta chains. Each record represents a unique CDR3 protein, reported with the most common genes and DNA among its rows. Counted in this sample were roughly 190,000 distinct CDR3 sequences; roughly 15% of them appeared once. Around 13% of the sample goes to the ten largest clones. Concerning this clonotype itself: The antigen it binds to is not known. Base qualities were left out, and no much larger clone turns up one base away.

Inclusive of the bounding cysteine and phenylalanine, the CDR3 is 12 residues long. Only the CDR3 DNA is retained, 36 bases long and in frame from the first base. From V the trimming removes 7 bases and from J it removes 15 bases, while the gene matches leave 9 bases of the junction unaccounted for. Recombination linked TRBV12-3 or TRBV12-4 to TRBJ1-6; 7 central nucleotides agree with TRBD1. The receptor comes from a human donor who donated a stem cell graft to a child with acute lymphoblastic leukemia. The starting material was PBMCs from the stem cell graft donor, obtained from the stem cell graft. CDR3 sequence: CASTRDREDLHF. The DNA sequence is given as TGTGCCAGCACCCGCGACAGGGAGGACCTCCACTTT.